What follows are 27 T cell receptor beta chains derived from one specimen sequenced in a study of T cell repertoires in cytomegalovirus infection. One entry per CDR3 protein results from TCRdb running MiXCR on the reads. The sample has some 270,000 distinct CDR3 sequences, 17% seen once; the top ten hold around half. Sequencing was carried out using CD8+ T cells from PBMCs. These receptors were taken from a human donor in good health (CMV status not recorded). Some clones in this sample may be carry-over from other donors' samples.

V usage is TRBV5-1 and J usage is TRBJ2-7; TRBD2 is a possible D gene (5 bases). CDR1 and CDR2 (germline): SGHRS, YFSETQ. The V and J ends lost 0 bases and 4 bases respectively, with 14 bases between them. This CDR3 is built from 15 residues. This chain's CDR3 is CASSLAPGSTYEQYF. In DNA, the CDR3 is TGCGCCAGCAGCTTGGCTCCGGGGTCAACATACGAGCAGTACTTC.

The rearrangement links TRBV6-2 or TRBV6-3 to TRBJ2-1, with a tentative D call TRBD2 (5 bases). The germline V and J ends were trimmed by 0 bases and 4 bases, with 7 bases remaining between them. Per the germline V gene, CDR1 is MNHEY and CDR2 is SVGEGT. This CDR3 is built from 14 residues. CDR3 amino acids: CASSYSTGYNEQFF. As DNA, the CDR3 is TGTGCCAGCAGTTACTCCACGGGGTACAATGAGCAGTTCTTC.

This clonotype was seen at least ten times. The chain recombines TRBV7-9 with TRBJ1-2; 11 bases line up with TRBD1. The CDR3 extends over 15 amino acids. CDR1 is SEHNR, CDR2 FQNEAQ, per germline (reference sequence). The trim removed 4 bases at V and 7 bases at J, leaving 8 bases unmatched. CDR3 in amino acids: CASSSRTGGAGGYTF. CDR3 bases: TGTGCCAGCAGCTCCCGGACAGGGGGCGCCGGTGGCTACACCTTC.

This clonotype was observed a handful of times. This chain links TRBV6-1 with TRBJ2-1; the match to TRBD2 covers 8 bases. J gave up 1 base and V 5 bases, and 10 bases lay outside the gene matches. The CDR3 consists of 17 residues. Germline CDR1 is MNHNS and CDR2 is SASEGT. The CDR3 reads CASSYNGGGGSYNEQFF. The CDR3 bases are TGTGCCAGCAGTTATAACGGGGGGGGTGGATCCTACAATGAGCAGTTCTTC.

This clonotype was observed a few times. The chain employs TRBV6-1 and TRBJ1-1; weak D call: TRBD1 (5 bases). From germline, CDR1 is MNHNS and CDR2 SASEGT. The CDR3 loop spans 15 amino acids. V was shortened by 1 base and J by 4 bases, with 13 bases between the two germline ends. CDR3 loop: CASSEDPREGTEAFF. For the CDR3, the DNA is TGTGCCAGCAGTGAAGACCCCAGGGAGGGCACTGAAGCTTTCTTT.

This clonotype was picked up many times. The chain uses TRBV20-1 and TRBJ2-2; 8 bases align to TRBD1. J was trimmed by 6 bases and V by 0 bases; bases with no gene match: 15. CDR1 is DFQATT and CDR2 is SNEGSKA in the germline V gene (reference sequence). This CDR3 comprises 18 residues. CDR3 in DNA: TGCAGTGCTAGAGACCCCGTCGCAGGGGGCGGTTTACCCGGGGAGCTGTTTTTT. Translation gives CSARDPVAGGGLPGELFF.

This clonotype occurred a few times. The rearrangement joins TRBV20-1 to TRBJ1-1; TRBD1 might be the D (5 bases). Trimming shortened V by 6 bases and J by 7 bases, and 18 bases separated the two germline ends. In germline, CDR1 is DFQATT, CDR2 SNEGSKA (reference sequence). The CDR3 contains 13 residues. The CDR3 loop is CSATGRAGDEAFF. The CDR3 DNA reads TGCAGTGCCACGGGACGGGCGGGGGATGAAGCTTTCTTT.

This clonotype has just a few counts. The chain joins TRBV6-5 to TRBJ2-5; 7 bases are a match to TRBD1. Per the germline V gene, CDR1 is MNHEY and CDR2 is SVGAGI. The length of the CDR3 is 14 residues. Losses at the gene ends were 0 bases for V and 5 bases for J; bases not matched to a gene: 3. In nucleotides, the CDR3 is TGTGCCAGCAGTTACTCTGGGACAGCCGAGACCCAGTACTTC. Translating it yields CASSYSGTAETQYF.

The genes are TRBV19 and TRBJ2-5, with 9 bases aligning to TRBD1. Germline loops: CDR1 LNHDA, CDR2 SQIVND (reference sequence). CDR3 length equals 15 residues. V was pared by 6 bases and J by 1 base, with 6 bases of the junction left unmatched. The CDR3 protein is CASRYRDRAQETQYF. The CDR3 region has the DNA TGTGCCAGTAGATACCGGGACAGGGCCCAAGAGACCCAGTACTTC.

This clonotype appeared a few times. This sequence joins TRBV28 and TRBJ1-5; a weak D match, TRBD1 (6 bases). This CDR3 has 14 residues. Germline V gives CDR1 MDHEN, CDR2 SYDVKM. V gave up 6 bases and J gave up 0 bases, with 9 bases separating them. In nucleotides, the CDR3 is TGTGCCAGCAGATTGGACAGTAGCAATCAGCCCCAGCATTTT. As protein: CASRLDSSNQPQHF.

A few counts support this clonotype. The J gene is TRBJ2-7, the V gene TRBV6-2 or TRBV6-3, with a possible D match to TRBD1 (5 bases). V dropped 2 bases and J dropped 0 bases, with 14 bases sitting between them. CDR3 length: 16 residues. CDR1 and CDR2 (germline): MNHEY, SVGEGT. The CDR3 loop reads CASSYALRQGSYEQYF. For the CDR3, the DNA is TGTGCCAGCAGTTACGCGTTACGTCAGGGCTCCTACGAGCAGTACTTC.

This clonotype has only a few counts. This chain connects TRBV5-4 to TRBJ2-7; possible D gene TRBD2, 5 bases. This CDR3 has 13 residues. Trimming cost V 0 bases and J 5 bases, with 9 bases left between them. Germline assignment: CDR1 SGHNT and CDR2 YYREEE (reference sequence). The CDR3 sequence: CASSLEDWDEQYF. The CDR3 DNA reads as TGTGCCAGCAGCTTGGAGGACTGGGACGAGCAGTACTTC. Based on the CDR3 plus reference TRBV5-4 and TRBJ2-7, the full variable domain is ETGVTQSPTHLIKTRGQQVTLRCSSQSGHNTVSWYQQALGQGPQFIFQYYREEENGRGNFPPRFSGLQFPNYSSELNVNALELDDSALYLCASSLEDWDEQYFGPGTRLTVT.

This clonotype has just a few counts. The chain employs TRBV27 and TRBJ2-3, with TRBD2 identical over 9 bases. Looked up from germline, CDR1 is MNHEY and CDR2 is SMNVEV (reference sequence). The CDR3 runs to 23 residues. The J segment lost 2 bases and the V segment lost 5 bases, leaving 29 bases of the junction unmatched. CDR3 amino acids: CASSLAQTQPPYSGGPFTDTQYF. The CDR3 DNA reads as TGTGCCAGCAGTCTCGCCCAGACCCAACCCCCGTATAGCGGGGGACCCTTCACAGATACGCAGTATTTT.

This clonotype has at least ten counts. CDR3 sequence: CASSLSSGGSGANVLTF. The CDR3 DNA reads as TGTGCCAGCAGCTTATCATCCGGGGGCTCTGGGGCCAACGTCCTGACTTTC. The gene calls are TRBV7-9 and TRBJ2-6; D may be TRBD2 (6 bases). Trimming took 2 bases from V and 0 from J, leaving 11 bases between them. The CDR3 contains 17 residues. The germline CDR1 and CDR2 sequences are SEHNR and FQNEAQ (reference sequence).

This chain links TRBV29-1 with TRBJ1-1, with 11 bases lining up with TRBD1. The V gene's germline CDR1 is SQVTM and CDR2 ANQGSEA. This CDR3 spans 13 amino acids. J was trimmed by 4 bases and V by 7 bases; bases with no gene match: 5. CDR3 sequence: CSAYGTGGTEAFF. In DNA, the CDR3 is TGCAGCGCCTATGGGACAGGGGGCACTGAAGCTTTCTTT.

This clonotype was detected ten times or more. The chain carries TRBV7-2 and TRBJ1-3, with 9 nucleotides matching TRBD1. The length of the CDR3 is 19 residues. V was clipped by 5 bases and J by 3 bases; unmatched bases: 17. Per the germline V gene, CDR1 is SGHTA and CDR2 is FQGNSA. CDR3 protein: CASSATGGAFPGNGNTIYF. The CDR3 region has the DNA TGTGCCAGCAGCGCCACAGGGGGCGCGTTCCCAGGCAATGGAAACACCATATATTTT.

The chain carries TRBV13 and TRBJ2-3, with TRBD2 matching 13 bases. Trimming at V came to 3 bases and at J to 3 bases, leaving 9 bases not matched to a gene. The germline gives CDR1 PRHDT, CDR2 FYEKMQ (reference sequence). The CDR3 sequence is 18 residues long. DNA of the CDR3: TGTGCCAGCAGCTTTCTCACTAGCGGGGGGGCCTGGACAGATACGCAGTATTTT. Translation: CASSFLTSGGAWTDTQYF.

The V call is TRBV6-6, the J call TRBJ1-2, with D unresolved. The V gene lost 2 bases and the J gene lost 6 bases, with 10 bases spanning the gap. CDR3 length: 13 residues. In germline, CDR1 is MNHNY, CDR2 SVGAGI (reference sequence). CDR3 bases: TGTGCCAGCAGTTACGGACCGAAGGATGGCTACACCTTC. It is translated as CASSYGPKDGYTF.

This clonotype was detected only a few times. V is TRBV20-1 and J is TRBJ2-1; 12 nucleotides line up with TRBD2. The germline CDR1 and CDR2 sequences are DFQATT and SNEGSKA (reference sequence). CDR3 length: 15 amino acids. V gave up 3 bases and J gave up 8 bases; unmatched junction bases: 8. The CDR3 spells CSASPSGGAQDEQFF. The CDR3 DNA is TGCAGTGCTAGTCCTAGCGGGGGGGCCCAGGATGAGCAGTTCTTC.

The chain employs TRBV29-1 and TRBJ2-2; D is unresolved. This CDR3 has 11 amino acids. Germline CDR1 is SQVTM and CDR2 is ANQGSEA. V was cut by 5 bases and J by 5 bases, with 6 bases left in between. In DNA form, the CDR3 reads TGCAGCGTTCGAGAGACCGGGGAGCTGTTTTTT. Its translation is CSVRETGELFF.

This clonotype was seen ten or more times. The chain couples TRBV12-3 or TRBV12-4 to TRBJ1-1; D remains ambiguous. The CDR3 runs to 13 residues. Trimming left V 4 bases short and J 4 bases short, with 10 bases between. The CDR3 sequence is CASSSEVGTEAFF. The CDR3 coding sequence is TGTGCCAGCAGTTCTGAAGTCGGCACTGAAGCTTTCTTT.

The CDR3 DNA reads as TGCAGCGTTGAAGGGCGTAGGGGCCCGGGTGGAGGGTCCTACAATGAGCAGTTCTTC. Its translation is CSVEGRRGPGGGSYNEQFF. The chain joins TRBV29-1 to TRBJ2-1; weak D call: TRBD2 (6 bases). V dropped 1 base and J dropped 1 base, with 23 bases sitting between them. CDR3 length: 19 amino acids. Germline V gene lookup returns CDR1 SQVTM and CDR2 ANQGSEA.

CDR3 protein: CASSDGDSRINYGYTF. For the CDR3, the DNA is TGTGCCAGCAGCGATGGGGACAGTCGAATCAACTATGGCTACACCTTC. V usage is TRBV9 and J usage is TRBJ1-2, with TRBD1 matching over 7 bases. The CDR3 is 16 residues long. The ends lost 3 bases at V and 2 bases at J; junction bases unmatched: 10. Looked up from germline, CDR1 is SGDLS and CDR2 is YYNGEE.

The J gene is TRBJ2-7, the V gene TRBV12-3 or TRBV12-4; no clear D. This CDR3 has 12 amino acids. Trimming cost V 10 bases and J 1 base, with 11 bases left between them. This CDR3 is CATSAGSYEQYF. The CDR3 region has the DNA TGTGCCACGTCGGCCGGGTCCTACGAGCAGTACTTC.

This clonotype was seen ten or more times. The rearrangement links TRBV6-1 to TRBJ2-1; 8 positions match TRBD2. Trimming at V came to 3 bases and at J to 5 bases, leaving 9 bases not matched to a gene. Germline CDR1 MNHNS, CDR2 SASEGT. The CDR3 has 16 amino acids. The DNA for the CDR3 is TGTGCCAGCAGTGATCGGGAGGGTCAGTGGGACAATGAGCAGTTCTTC. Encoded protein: CASSDREGQWDNEQFF.

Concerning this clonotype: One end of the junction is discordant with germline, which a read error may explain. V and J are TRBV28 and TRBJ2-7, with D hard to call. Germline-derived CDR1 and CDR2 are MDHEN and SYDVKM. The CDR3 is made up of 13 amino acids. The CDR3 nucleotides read TGTGCCAACAGTCCCACCTTAAGCTACGAGCAGTACTTC. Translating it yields CANSPTLSYEQYF.

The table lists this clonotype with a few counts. CDR3: CASHSMSMNTEAFF. The DNA of the CDR3 is TGTGCCAGCCATAGTATGTCGATGAACACTGAAGCTTTCTTT. The chain uses TRBV6-8 and TRBJ1-1; D is uncertain. Germline V gene data show CDR1 as MNHGY and CDR2 as SAAAGT. This CDR3 contains 14 residues. Deletions cut 8 bases from V and 0 bases from J, with 13 bases between.